The text below deals with one TCR beta chain. This sample was included in a study of chemoradiotherapy in HPV16-positive cancers. V lost 1 base to trimming and J lost 7 bases, with 13 bases between them. The germline V gene encodes CDR1 SEHNR and CDR2 FQNEAQ (reference sequence). The CDR3 covers 14 residues. Samples were taken several times over chemoradiotherapy. TCRdb's table, derived via immunoSEQ multiplex PCR, lists solely in-frame clones and lacks some. The table shows more than 20,000 clones, with more than 90% occurring only once. This clonotype was obtained from a human donor with HPV-associated anogenital cancer. The genes are TRBV7-9 and TRBJ2-5; either TRBD1 or TRBD2 may supply D (5 bases each). The sequencing used blood, collected from a patient who underwent chemoradiotherapy. CDR3 residues: CASSLVSGTRTQYF. DNA of the CDR3: TGTGCCAGCAGCTTAGTCTCCGGGACCCGGACCCAGTACTTC.